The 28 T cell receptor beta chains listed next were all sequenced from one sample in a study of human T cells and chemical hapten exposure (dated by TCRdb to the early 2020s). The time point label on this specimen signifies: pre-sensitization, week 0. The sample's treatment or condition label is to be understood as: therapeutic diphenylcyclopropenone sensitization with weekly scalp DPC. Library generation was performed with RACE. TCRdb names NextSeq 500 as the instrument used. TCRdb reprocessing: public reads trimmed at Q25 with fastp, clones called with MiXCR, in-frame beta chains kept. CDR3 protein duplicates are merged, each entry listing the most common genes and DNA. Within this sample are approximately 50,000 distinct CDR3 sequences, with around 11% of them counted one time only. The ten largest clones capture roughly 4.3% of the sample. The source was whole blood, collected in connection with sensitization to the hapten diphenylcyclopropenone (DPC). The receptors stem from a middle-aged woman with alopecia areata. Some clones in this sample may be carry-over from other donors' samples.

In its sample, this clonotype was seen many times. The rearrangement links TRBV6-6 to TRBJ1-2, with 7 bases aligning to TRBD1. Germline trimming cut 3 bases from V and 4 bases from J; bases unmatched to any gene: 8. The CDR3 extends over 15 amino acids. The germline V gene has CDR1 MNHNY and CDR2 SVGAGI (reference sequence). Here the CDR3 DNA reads TGTGCCAGCAGTTATGGGCTGGGGACAGTCTATGGCTACACCTTC. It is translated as CASSYGLGTVYGYTF.

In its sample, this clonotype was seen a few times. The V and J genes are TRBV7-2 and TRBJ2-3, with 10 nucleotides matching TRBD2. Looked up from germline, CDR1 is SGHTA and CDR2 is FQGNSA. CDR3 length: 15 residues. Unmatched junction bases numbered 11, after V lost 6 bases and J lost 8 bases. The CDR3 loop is CASRSTSGDRSTQYF. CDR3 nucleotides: TGTGCCAGCAGGTCCACTAGCGGGGATCGTAGTACGCAGTATTTT.

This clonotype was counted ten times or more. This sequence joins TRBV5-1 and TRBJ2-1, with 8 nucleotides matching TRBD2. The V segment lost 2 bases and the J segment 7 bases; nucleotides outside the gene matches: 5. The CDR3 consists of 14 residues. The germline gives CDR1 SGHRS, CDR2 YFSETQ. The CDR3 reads CASSLGSGKNEQFF. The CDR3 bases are TGCGCCAGCAGCTTAGGTAGCGGGAAGAATGAGCAGTTCTTC.

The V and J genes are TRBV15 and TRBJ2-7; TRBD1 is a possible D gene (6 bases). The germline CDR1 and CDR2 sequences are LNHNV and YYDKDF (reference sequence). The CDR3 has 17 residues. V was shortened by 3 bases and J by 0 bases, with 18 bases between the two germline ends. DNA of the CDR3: TGTGCCACCAGCAGCGCGTCCGACAGGAGCCGCTCCTACGAGCAGTACTTC. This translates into CATSSASDRSRSYEQYF.

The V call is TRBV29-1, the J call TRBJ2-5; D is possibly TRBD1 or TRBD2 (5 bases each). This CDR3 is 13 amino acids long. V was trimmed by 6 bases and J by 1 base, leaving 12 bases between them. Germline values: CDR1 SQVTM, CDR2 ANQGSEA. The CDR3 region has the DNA TGCAGCGTGAAACGGGACGCCCAAGAGACCCAGTACTTC. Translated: CSVKRDAQETQYF.

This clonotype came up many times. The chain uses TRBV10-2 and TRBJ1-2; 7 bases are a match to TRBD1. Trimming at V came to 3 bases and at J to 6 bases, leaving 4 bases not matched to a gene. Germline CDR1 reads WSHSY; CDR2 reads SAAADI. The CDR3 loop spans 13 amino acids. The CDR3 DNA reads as TGCGCCAGCAGTGAAACAGGGGTTGATGGCTACACCTTC. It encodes CASSETGVDGYTF.

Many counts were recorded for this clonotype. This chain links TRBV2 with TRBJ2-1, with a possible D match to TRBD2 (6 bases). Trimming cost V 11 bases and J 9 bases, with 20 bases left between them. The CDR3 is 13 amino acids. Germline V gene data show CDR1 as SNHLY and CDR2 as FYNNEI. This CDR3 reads CASPGGGSTEQFF. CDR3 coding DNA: TGTGCCTCACCCGGGGGAGGTAGCACTGAGCAGTTCTTC.

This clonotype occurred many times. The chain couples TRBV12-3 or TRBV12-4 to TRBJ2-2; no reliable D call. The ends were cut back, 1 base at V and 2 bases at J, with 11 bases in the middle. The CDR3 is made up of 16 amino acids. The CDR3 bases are TGTGCCAGCAGTTTAGGGACCCCGGTAAACACCGGGGAGCTGTTTTTT. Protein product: CASSLGTPVNTGELFF.

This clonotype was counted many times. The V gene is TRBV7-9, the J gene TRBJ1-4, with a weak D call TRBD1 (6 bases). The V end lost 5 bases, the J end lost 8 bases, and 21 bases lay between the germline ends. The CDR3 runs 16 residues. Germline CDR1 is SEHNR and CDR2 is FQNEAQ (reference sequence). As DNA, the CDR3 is TGTGCCAGCAGCCCAAGGGGGTTGGGGAGCTCGGAAAAACTGTTTTTT. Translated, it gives CASSPRGLGSSEKLFF.

The chain's CDR3 is CASSLGWGQGRDEQFF. The CDR3 coding sequence is TGTGCCAGCAGCTTAGGATGGGGACAGGGGCGGGATGAGCAGTTCTTC. The V call is TRBV7-6, the J call TRBJ2-1; 10 bases map to TRBD1. The CDR3 length is 16 residues. J lost 8 bases, V lost 1 base, and 8 bases had no gene match. CDR1 SGHVS and CDR2 FNYEAQ come from the germline V gene.

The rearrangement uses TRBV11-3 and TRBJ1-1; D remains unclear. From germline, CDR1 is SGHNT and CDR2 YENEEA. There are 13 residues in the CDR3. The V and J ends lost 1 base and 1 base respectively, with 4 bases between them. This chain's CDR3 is CASSLGRNTEAFF. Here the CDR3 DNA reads TGTGCCAGCAGCTTAGGGCGGAACACTGAAGCTTTCTTT.

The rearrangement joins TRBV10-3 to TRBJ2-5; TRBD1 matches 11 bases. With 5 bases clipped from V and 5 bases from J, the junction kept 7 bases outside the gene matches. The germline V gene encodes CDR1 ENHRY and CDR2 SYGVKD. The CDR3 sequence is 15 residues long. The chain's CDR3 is CAISSGQGAGETQYF. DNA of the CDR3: TGTGCCATCAGTTCTGGACAGGGGGCGGGGGAGACCCAGTACTTC.

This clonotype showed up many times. The CDR3 region is CASSPVGGTGEAFF. The CDR3 DNA follows: TGTGCCAGCAGTCCCGTAGGTGGGACAGGGGAAGCTTTCTTT. The V and J genes are TRBV5-6 and TRBJ1-1, with TRBD1 matching over 9 bases. The germline V gene encodes CDR1 SGHDT and CDR2 YYEEEE. The CDR3 is 14 amino acids. Trimming took 5 bases from V and 8 from J; bases not matched to a gene: 10.

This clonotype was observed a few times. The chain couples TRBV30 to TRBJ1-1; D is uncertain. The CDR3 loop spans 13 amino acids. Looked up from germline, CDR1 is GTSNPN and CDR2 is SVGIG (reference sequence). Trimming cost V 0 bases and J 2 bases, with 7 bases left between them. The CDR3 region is CAWSVRRNTEAFF. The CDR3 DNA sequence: TGTGCCTGGAGTGTACGAAGAAACACTGAAGCTTTCTTT.

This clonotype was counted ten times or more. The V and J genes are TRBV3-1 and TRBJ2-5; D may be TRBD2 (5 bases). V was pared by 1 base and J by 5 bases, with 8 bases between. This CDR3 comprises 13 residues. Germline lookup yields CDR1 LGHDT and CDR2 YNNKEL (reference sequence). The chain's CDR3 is CASSQARGETQYF. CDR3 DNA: TGTGCCAGCAGCCAAGCCCGCGGGGAGACCCAGTACTTC.

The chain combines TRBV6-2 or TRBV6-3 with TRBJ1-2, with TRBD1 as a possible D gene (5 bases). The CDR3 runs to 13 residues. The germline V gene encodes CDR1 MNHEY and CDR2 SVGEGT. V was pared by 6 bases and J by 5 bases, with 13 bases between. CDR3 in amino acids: CASSRDGTYGYTF. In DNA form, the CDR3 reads TGTGCCAGCAGCCGGGACGGCACATATGGCTACACCTTC.

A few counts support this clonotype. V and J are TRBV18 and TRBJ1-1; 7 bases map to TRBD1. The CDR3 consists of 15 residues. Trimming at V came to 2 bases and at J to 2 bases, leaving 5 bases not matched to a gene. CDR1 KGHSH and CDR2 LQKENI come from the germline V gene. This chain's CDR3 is CASSPGTVSNTEAFF. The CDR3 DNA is TGTGCCAGCTCACCAGGGACAGTTAGTAACACTGAAGCTTTCTTT.

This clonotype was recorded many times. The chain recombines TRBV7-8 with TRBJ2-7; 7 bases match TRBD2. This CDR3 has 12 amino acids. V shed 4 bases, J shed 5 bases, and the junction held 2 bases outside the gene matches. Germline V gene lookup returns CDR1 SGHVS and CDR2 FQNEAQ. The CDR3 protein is CASSWGRDEQYF. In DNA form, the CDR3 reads TGTGCCAGCAGCTGGGGGAGGGACGAGCAGTACTTC.

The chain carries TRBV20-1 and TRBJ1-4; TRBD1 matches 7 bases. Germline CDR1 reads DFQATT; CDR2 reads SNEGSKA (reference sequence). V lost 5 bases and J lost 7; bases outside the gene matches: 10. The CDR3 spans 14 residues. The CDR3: CSALLTGLGEKLFF. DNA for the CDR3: TGCAGTGCTCTTTTGACAGGGCTGGGTGAAAAACTGTTTTTT.

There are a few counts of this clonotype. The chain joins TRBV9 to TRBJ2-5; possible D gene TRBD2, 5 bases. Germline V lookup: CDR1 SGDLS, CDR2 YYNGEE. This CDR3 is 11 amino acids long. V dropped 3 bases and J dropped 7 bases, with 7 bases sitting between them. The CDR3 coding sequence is TGTGCCAGCAGCGACGGAGGGACCCAGTACTTC. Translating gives CASSDGGTQYF.

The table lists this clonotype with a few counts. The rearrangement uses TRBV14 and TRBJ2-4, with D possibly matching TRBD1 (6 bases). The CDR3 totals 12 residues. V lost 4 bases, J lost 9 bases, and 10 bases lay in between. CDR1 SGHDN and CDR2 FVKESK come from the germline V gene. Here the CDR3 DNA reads TGTGCCAGCAGCCCAGGGGAGCGCATTCAGTACTTC. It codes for CASSPGERIQYF.

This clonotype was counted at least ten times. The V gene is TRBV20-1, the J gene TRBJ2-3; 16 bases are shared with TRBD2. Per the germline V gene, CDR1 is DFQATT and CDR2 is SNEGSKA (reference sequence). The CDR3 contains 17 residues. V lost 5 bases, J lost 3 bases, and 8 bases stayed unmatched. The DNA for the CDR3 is TGCAGTGCTTCGACGGTGGGACTAGCGGGGGGGACAGATACGCAGTATTTT. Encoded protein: CSASTVGLAGGTDTQYF.

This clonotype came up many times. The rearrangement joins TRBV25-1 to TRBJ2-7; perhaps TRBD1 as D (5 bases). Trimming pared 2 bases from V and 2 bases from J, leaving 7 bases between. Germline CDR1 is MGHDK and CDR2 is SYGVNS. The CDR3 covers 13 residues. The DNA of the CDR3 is TGTGCCAGCAGTGAAGCAGGGCCCTACGAGCAGTACTTC. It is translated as CASSEAGPYEQYF.

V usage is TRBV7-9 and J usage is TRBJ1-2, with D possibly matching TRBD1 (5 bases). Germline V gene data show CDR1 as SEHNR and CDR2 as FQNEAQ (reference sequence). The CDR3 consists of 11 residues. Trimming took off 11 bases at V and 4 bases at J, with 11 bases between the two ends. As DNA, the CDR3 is TGTGCCGGAAAGGGACTCTATGGCTACACCTTC. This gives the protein CAGKGLYGYTF. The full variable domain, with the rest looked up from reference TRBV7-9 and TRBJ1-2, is DTGVSQNPRHKITKRGQNVTFRCDPISEHNRLYWYRQTLGQGPEFLTYFQNEAQLEKSRLLSDRFSAERPKGSFSTLEIQRTEQGDSAMYLCAGKGLYGYTFGSGTRLTVV.

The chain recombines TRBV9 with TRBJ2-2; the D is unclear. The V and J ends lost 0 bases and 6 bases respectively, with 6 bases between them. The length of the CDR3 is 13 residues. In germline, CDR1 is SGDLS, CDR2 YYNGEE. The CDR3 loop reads CASSVVSAGELFF. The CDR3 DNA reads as TGTGCCAGCAGCGTAGTATCAGCCGGGGAGCTGTTTTTT.

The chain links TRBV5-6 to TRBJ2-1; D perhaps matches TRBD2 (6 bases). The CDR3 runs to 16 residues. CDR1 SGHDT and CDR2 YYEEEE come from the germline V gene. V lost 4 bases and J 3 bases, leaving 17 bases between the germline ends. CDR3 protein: CASSQESGAVYNEQFF. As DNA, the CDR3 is TGTGCCAGCAGCCAAGAATCGGGAGCGGTCTACAATGAGCAGTTCTTC.

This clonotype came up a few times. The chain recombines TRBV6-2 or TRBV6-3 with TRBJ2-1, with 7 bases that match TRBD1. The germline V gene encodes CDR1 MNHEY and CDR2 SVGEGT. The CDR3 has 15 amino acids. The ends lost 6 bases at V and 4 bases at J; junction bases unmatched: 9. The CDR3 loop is CASSPPGQRYNEQFF. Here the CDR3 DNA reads TGTGCCAGCAGCCCCCCGGGACAGAGGTACAATGAGCAGTTCTTC.

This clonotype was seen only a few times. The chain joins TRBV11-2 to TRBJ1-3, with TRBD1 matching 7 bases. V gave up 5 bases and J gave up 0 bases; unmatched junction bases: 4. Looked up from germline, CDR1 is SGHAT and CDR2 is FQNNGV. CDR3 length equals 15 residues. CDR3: CASSPTGSSGNTIYF. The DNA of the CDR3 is TGTGCCAGCAGCCCGACAGGGAGCTCTGGAAACACCATATATTTT. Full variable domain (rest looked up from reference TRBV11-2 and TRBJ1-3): EAGVAQSPRYKIIEKRQSVAFWCNPISGHATLYWYQQILGQGPKLLIQFQNNGVVDDSQLPKDRFSAERLKGVDSTLKIQPAKLEDSAVYLCASSPTGSSGNTIYFGEGSWLTVV.